This T cell receptor (beta chain) appears in the sequencing data of a study of blood T cell repertoires in COVID-19. Study details: Material from acute and convalescent COVID-19 was sourced from the United States, Italy and Spain. The analysed material was cDNA or gDNA that came from T cells, B-cell-depleted T cells, or PBMCs.

Under the authors' procedure: Estimation of nucleated cell counts was performed using reference gene primer amplification. Using immunoSEQ multiplex PCR, the repertoire was profiled, and TCRdb retains in-frame clones only, with some absent. The V and J calls and clone size are taken from that table; D and trimming were inferred from the DNA. Here the sample spans approximately 110,000 clones, roughly 85% being singletons. CDR3 length equals 15 residues. Between the trimmed V and J ends, which lost 0 bases and 2 bases, there was a span of 11 bases. CDR1 MNHEY and CDR2 SVGEGT come from the germline V gene.

This clonotype originated in a human donor in a cohort sampled during active COVID-19. Sequenced sample: peripheral blood. The J gene is TRBJ2-7, the V gene TRBV6-2 or TRBV6-3, with a tentative D call TRBD2 (5 bases). The CDR3 region is CASSYSRGDTYEQYF. CDR3 nucleotide sequence: TGTGCCAGCAGTTACTCACGGGGTGACACCTACGAGCAGTACTTC.